The 14 T cell receptor beta chains in this list originate from one sample, sequenced in a study of blood T cell repertoires in COVID-19 (dated by TCRdb to the early 2020s). The library was generated by the immunoSEQ multiplex PCR assay. Entries here come from immuneACCESS through TCRdb and include only in-frame sequences with V and J called. Some clones fail to appear in such tables; in the studies checked, an unresolved V gene covers under half of the shortfall, and the cause of the remainder is unknown. The sample contains about 260,000 clones, over 75% of them found a single time. 13% of the sample is taken by the ten largest. Sequences were obtained from peripheral blood. The receptors originated from a human donor in a cohort sampled during active COVID-19.

The chain joins TRBV4-2 to TRBJ2-3; a weak D match, TRBD2 (6 bases). CDR1 LGHNA and CDR2 YNFKEQ come from the germline V gene. Trimming took 4 bases from V and 6 from J, leaving 20 bases between them. This CDR3 has 16 amino acids. CDR3 loop: CASSRTSGLLSDTQYF. Written as DNA, the CDR3 is TGTGCCAGCAGCCGCACCTCGGGACTGTTATCTGATACGCAGTATTTT.

The V gene is TRBV27, the J gene TRBJ1-2; 9 bases map to TRBD1. The germline gives CDR1 MNHEY, CDR2 SMNVEV (reference sequence). The junction had 8 bases not matched to a gene; V was cut back by 2 bases and J by 4 bases. This CDR3 has 16 residues. This chain's CDR3 is CASSLDWTGAPYGYTF. The CDR3 region has the DNA TGTGCCAGCAGTTTAGACTGGACAGGGGCTCCCTATGGCTACACCTTC.

The rearrangement links TRBV13 to TRBJ2-2; TRBD2 might be the D (6 bases). Between the trimmed V and J ends, which lost 0 bases and 3 bases, there was a span of 17 bases. This CDR3 has 18 residues. Germline assignment: CDR1 PRHDT and CDR2 FYEKMQ (reference sequence). The CDR3 DNA follows: TGTGCCAGCAGCTTAGGCTTACGGAGGGGTACGGACACCGGGGAGCTGTTTTTT. Encoded protein: CASSLGLRRGTDTGELFF.

The chain carries TRBV6-2 or TRBV6-3 and TRBJ2-1, with a tentative D call TRBD2 (6 bases). This CDR3 is built from 20 residues. Trimming removed 5 bases at V and 0 bases at J, with 26 bases between. The V gene's germline CDR1 is MNHEY and CDR2 SVGEGT. CDR3 nucleotides: TGTGCCAGCAGTGGGACCCCATACCGGGACTCCCTCAGCTCCTACAATGAGCAGTTCTTC. Translating gives CASSGTPYRDSLSSYNEQFF.

The chain links TRBV25-1 to TRBJ2-1, with D unclear. V lost 8 bases and J 0 bases, leaving 11 bases between the germline ends. Germline CDR1 is MGHDK and CDR2 is SYGVNS. This CDR3 has 14 amino acids. The CDR3 sequence: CASRSGGSYNEQFF. The DNA of the CDR3 is TGTGCCAGCCGATCCGGCGGCTCCTACAATGAGCAGTTCTTC.

The chain carries TRBV2 and TRBJ2-1; 12 bases are a match to TRBD2. There are 13 residues in the CDR3. The J segment lost 9 bases and the V segment lost 7 bases, leaving 4 bases of the junction unmatched. Per germline, CDR1 SNHLY and CDR2 FYNNEI. The CDR3: CASTGLAGSEQFF. The CDR3 coding sequence is TGTGCCAGCACCGGACTAGCGGGATCTGAGCAGTTCTTC.

The rearrangement uses TRBV19 and TRBJ2-5; TRBD2 aligns across 9 bases. The CDR3 spans 15 residues. V gave up 1 base and J gave up 5 bases; unmatched junction bases: 5. Germline loops: CDR1 LNHDA, CDR2 SQIVND (reference sequence). CDR3 residues: CASSIGSGRRETQYF. The DNA for the CDR3 is TGTGCCAGTAGTATAGGTAGCGGGAGACGGGAGACCCAGTACTTC.

The chain recombines TRBV7-8 with TRBJ1-3, with D possibly TRBD1 on 5 matching bases. This CDR3 region has 21 residues. Trimming stripped 3 bases from V and 0 bases from J, with 27 bases between. CDR1 is SGHVS, CDR2 FQNEAQ, per germline. The DNA of the CDR3 is TGTGCCAGCAGCTTCCGTCCCTGGGGCCCCAGAGGACGCCCCTCTGGAAACACCATATATTTT. This codes for CASSFRPWGPRGRPSGNTIYF.

This clone showed up just once. This chain joins TRBV7-2 and TRBJ2-2; 12 nucleotides align to TRBD2. J lost 7 bases, V lost 5 bases, and 11 bases had no gene match. The CDR3 extends over 17 amino acids. The germline CDR1 and CDR2 sequences are SGHTA and FQGNSA. For the CDR3, the DNA is TGTGCCAGCAGCGACCGGCGACTAGCGGGAGTTGGCGGGGAGCTGTTTTTT. It specifies CASSDRRLAGVGGELFF.

The chain carries TRBV5-1 and TRBJ2-3, with 7 bases lining up with TRBD2. This CDR3 contains 12 residues. V gave up 4 bases and J gave up 12 bases; unmatched junction bases: 8. Germline V gene lookup returns CDR1 SGHRS and CDR2 YFSETQ. This CDR3 reads CASSQGGDSQYF. DNA for the CDR3: TGCGCCAGCAGCCAGGGAGGGGATTCCCAGTATTTT. Combining the CDR3 with reference TRBV5-1 and TRBJ2-3 gives the whole variable domain KAGVTQTPRYLIKTRGQQVTLSCSPISGHRSVSWYQQTPGQGLQFLFEYFSETQRNKGNFPGRFSGRQFSNSRSEMNVSTLELGDSALYLCASSQGGDSQYFGPGTRLTVL.

The rearrangement joins TRBV7-2 to TRBJ2-3; 13 nucleotides align to TRBD2. With 3 bases clipped from V and 2 bases from J, the junction kept 11 bases outside the gene matches. CDR1 and CDR2 (germline): SGHTA, FQGNSA. This CDR3 is built from 19 residues. In nucleotides, the CDR3 is TGTGCCAGCAGCTTGACCGGGACTAGCGGGAACAGCCCCACAGATACGCAGTATTTT. This gives the protein CASSLTGTSGNSPTDTQYF.

This clone has only one observation. The rearrangement links TRBV19 to TRBJ1-2; no firm D call. Trimming removed 0 bases at V and 7 bases at J, with 12 bases between. The germline V gene has CDR1 LNHDA and CDR2 SQIVND (reference sequence). The CDR3 sequence is 14 residues long. CDR3 in DNA: TGTGCCAGTAGTATAGATCTAGAAGAGGGTGGCTACACCTTC. This sequence encodes CASSIDLEEGGYTF.

The J gene is TRBJ2-2, the V gene TRBV6-2 or TRBV6-3, with 9 bases fitting TRBD2. The germline gives CDR1 MNHEY, CDR2 SVGEGT. The CDR3 has 16 residues. J was trimmed by 6 bases and V by 0 bases; bases with no gene match: 5. DNA for the CDR3: TGTGCCAGCAGTTACTCGAAACTAGCGGGTTCCGGGGAGCTGTTTTTT. This gives the protein CASSYSKLAGSGELFF.

The V and J genes are TRBV6-5 and TRBJ1-2, with D possibly TRBD1 on 5 matching bases. The ends were cut back, 7 bases at V and 4 bases at J, with 19 bases in the middle. The CDR3 covers 15 residues. CDR1 is MNHEY, CDR2 SVGAGI, per germline. CDR3 in amino acids: CASTATFRDSYGYTF. DNA for the CDR3: TGTGCCAGCACCGCCACCTTCAGGGACTCCTATGGCTACACCTTC.